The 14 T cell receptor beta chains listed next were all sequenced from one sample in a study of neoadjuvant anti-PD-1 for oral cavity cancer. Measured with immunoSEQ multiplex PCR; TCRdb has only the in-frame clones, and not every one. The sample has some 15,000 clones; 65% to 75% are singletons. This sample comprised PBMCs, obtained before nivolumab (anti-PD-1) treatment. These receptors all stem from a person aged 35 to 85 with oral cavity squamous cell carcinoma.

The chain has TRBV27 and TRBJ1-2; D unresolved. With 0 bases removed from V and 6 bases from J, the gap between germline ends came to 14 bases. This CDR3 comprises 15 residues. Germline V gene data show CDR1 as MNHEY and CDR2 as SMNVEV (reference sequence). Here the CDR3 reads CASSLSSPIRNGYTF. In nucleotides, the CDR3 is TGTGCCAGCAGTTTATCCTCTCCAATCCGGAATGGCTACACCTTC.

The CDR3 loop is CASSRDRATDTQYF. The CDR3 bases are TGTGCCAGCAGCCGGGACAGAGCCACAGATACGCAGTATTTT. J is TRBJ2-3 and V is TRBV5-4; 7 positions match TRBD1. The CDR3 sequence is 14 residues long. Germline CDR1 is SGHNT and CDR2 is YYREEE (reference sequence). J lost 2 bases, V lost 4 bases, and 4 bases had no gene match. The whole variable domain, remainder taken from reference TRBV5-4 and TRBJ2-3, is ETGVTQSPTHLIKTRGQQVTLRCSSQSGHNTVSWYQQALGQGPQFIFQYYREEENGRGNFPPRFSGLQFPNYSSELNVNALELDDSALYLCASSRDRATDTQYFGPGTRLTVL.

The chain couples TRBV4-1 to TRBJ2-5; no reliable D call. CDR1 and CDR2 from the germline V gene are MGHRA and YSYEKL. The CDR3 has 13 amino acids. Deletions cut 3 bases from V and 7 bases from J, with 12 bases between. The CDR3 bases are TGCGCCAGCAGCCATGTGCTCGTAAGGACCCAGTACTTC. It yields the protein CASSHVLVRTQYF.

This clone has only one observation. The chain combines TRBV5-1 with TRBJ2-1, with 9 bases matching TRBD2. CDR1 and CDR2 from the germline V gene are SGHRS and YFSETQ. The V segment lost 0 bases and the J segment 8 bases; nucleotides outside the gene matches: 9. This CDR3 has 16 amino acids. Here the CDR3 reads CASSLENSGSVDEQFF. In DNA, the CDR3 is TGCGCCAGCAGCTTGGAAAATAGCGGGAGTGTTGATGAGCAGTTCTTC. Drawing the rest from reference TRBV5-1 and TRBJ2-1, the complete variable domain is KAGVTQTPRYLIKTRGQQVTLSCSPISGHRSVSWYQQTPGQGLQFLFEYFSETQRNKGNFPGRFSGRQFSNSRSEMNVSTLELGDSALYLCASSLENSGSVDEQFFGPGTRLTVL.

DNA for the CDR3: TGCGCCAGCAGTTCAGCGGGGGACCCTCCCAACGAGCAGTACTTC. Protein product: CASSSAGDPPNEQYF. This chain connects TRBV10-2 to TRBJ2-7; 8 bases match TRBD2. Per the germline V gene, CDR1 is WSHSY and CDR2 is SAAADI. The V and J ends lost 5 bases and 5 bases, in that order; junction bases with no gene match: 11. The CDR3 runs to 15 residues.

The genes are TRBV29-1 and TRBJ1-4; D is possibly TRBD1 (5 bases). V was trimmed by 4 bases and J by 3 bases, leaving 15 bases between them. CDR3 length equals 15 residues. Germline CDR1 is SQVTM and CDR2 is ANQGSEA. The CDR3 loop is CSVGGRVGANEKLFF. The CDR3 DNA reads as TGCAGCGTTGGGGGACGCGTTGGTGCTAATGAAAAACTGTTTTTT.

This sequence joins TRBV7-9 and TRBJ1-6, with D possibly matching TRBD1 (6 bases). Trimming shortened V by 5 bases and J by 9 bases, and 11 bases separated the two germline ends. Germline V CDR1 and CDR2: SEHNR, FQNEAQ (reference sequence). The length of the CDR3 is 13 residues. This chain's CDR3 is CASSPGTLSPLHF. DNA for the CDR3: TGTGCCAGCAGCCCAGGGACACTTTCACCCCTCCACTTT.

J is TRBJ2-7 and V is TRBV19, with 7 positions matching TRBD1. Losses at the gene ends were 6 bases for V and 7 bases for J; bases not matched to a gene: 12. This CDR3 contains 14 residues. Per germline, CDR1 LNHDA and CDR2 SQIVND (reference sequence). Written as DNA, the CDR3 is TGTGCCAGTAGACCGGGACAGTCTTCGTGGGAGCAGTACTTC. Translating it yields CASRPGQSSWEQYF. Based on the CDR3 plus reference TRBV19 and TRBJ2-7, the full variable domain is DGGITQSPKYLFRKEGQNVTLSCEQNLNHDAMYWYRQDPGQGLRLIYYSQIVNDFQKGDIAEGYSVSREKKESFPLTVTSAQKNPTAFYLCASRPGQSSWEQYFGPGTRLTVT.

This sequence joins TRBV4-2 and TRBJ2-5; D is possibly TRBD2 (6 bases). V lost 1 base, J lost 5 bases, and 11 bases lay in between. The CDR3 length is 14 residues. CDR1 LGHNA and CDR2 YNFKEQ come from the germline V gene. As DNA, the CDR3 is TGTGCCAGCAGCCAAGGTTGGGGGAGGGAGACCCAGTACTTC. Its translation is CASSQGWGRETQYF.

DNA for the CDR3: TGTGCCTGGTCGGGACAGGGTGGCTATGGCTACACCTTC. Protein product: CAWSGQGGYGYTF. V and J are TRBV30 and TRBJ1-2; 9 bases line up with TRBD1. Germline values: CDR1 GTSNPN, CDR2 SVGIG (reference sequence). Trimming took 5 bases from V and 4 from J; bases not matched to a gene: 5. The CDR3 contains 13 residues.

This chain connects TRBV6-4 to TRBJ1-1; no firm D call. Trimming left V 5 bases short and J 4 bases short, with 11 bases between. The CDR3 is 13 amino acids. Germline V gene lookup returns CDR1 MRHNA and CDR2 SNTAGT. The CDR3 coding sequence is TGTGCCAGCAGTAAAGGGATGACCACTGAAGCTTTCTTT. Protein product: CASSKGMTTEAFF.

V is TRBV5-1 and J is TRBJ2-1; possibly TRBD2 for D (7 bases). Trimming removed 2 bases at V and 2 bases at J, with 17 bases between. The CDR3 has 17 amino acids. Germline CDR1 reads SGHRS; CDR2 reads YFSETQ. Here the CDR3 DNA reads TGCGCCAGCAGCTTACCCCAATCGGGGGGCACCTACAATGAGCAGTTCTTC. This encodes CASSLPQSGGTYNEQFF.

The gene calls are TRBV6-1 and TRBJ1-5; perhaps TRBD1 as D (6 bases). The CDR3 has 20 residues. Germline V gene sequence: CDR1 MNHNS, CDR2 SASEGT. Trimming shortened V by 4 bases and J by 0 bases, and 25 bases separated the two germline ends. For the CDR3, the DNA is TGTGCCAGCAGTGGAGGGGGACTGCGAGCACCCGTTTATAGCAATCAGCCCCAGCATTTT. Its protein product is CASSGGGLRAPVYSNQPQHF.

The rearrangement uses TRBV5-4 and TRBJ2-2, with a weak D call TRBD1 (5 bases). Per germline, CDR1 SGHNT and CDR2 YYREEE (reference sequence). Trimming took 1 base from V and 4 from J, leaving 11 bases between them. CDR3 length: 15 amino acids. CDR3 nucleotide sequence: TGTGCCAGCAGCTTGAGGGCCCAGGGCACCGGGGAGCTGTTTTTT. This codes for CASSLRAQGTGELFF.